This T cell receptor (beta chain) derives from a study of blood T cell repertoires in COVID-19. Study-level background: Samples representing acute and convalescent COVID-19 were sourced from the United States, Italy and Spain. In each case, the material was cDNA or gDNA derived from T cells, B-cell-depleted T cells, or PBMCs.

Assignments of participants to cohorts depended upon their own reported clinical history. The repertoire was sequenced with immunoSEQ multiplex PCR; TCRdb's copy has only in-frame clones and lacks some. The top ten clones hold around 2% of a sample with 250,000 to 300,000 clones, around nine tenths of them seen once. The CDR3 has 14 residues. V lost 8 bases and J lost 3; bases outside the gene matches: 7. CDR1 is SNHLY and CDR2 is FYNNEI in the germline V gene. Only a few counts were recorded for this clone. The chain is built from TRBV2 and TRBJ1-5; 7 bases match TRBD1. Sequenced material: PBMCs or T cells enriched from blood (not recorded which). This receptor was taken from a woman aged 55-70 years in a cohort exposed to, infected with or recovered from COVID-19 (not recorded which). The CDR3 protein is CASSRDRDNQPQHF. CDR3 in DNA: TGTGCCAGCTCTAGAGACAGGGACAATCAGCCCCAGCATTTT.